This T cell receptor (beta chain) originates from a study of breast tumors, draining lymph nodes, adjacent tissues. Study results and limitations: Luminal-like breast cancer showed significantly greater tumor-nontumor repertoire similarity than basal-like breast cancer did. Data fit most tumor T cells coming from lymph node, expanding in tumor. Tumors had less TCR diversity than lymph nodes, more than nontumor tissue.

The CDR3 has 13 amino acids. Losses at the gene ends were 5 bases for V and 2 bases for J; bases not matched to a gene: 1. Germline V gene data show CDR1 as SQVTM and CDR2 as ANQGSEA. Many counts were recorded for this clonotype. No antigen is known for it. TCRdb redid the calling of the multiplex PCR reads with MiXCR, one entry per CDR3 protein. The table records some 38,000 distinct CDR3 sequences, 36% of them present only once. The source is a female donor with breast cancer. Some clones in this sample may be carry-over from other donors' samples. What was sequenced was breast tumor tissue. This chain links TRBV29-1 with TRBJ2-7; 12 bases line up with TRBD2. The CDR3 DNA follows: TGCAGCGTTCGACTAGCGGGGGCCTACGAGCAGTACTTC. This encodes CSVRLAGAYEQYF.